This T cell receptor (beta chain) was profiled in a study of blood T cell repertoires in COVID-19 (dated by TCRdb to 2020 to 2022). For the wider study: Collaborator samples came from the United States, Italy and Spain and covered acute and convalescent phases of COVID-19. Sample metadata almost always included a de-identified subject ID, COVID-19 status, age in years and sex. The material from the prospective study consisted of cDNA or gDNA derived from T cells, B-cell-depleted T cells, or PBMCs. The dataset comprised deeply sampled blood TCRbeta repertoires from subjects exposed to, actively infected with, or recovered from COVID-19. Samples were obtained from the ongoing ImmuneRACE study (first 160 participants) and from 1,254 subjects provided by 6 global collaborators. Where available, HLA class I and class II types were obtained from metadata supplied by the sample provider rather than from assay-based typing. The repertoires were made available in a free public database intended to serve as a resource for research on the immune response to SARS-CoV-2.

Including the terminal cysteine and phenylalanine, the CDR3 comprises 12 residues. The read is trimmed to its CDR3 DNA, 36 bases read in frame from base 1. In the germline V gene, CDR1 corresponds to SNHLY and CDR2 to FYNNEI. V and J are truncated by 6 bases and 4 bases respectively, leaving an intervening sequence of 7 bases. The immunoSEQ Assay, a bias-controlled multiplex PCR, was used to amplify TCRbeta CDR3 regions from genomic DNA. In the original analysis: The number of nucleated cells in each sample was estimated by amplification of reference gene primers within the assay. To quantify the absolute abundance of each unique TCRbeta CDR3 rearrangement, sequence reads were collapsed and filtered. For each sample, productive Simpson clonality was calculated as the square root of Simpson's diversity index across productive rearrangements. The clones in this table, taken by TCRdb from immuneACCESS, are in-frame only. Not every clone is retained; where verified, under half of the shortfall comes from an unresolved V gene, and the cause of the rest is unknown. D and trimming come from the DNA, and the V and J calls and clone size come from that table. Here the sample has more than 65,000 clones; around 76% occur a single time. Clones ranked in the top ten supply 15% to 20% of the sample.

Collaborating institutions collected whole blood in K2EDTA tubes following their own protocols. Collaborator samples were shipped for TCRbeta analysis as frozen whole blood, isolated PBMCs, or DNA extracted from either sample type. Here is what the overall study found, with its caveats: Clinical and demographic metadata were provided uncurated, with the amount varying by source and participant.

A note on this clone: Its antigen is unknown. It has no much larger one-base neighbor in the sample; base qualities were not kept.

The specimen was peripheral blood. Here the chain combines TRBV2 and TRBJ1-3; the D gene is not confidently resolved. The clonotype comes from a woman older than 75 with active or convalescent COVID-19. The CDR3: CASSELGNTIYF. The base sequence is TGTGCCAGCAGCGAGTTGGGAAACACCATATATTTT.